This T cell receptor (beta chain) was identified during a study of human T cells and chemical hapten exposure. CDR3 length equals 13 residues. The V end was cut by 8 bases, the J end by 5 bases, with 13 bases between. The germline gives CDR1 MDHEN, CDR2 SYDVKM. MiXCR, run by TCRdb on the RACE reads, gives a single entry per CDR3 protein. The sample contains about 68,000 distinct CDR3 sequences, about a tenth of which appear only once. The count of this clonotype is one. Sample time point: pre-sensitization, week 0. As for treatment: therapeutic diphenylcyclopropenone sensitization with weekly scalp DPC.

The chain joins TRBV28 to TRBJ1-5, with D unresolved. The source of this sequence is a woman between 50 and 59 years old with alopecia areata. Some clones in this sample may be carry-over from other donors' samples. The specimen was whole blood, collected in connection with sensitization to the hapten diphenylcyclopropenone (DPC). In DNA, the CDR3 is TGTGCCAGCCGTTATAGGCCGCATCAGCCCCAGCATTTT. This sequence encodes CASRYRPHQPQHF.